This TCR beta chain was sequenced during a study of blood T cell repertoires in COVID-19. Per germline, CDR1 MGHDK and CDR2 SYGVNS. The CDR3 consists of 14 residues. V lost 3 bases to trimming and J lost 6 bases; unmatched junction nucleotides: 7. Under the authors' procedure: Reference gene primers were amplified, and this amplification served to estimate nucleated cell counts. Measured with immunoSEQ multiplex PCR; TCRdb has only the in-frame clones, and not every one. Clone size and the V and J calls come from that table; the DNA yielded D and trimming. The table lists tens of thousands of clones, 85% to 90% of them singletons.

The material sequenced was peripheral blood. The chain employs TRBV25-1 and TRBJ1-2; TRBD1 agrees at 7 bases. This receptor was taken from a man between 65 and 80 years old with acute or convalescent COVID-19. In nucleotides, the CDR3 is TGTGCCAGCAGTGATTTACAGGGGCTCAATGGCTACACCTTC. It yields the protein CASSDLQGLNGYTF.